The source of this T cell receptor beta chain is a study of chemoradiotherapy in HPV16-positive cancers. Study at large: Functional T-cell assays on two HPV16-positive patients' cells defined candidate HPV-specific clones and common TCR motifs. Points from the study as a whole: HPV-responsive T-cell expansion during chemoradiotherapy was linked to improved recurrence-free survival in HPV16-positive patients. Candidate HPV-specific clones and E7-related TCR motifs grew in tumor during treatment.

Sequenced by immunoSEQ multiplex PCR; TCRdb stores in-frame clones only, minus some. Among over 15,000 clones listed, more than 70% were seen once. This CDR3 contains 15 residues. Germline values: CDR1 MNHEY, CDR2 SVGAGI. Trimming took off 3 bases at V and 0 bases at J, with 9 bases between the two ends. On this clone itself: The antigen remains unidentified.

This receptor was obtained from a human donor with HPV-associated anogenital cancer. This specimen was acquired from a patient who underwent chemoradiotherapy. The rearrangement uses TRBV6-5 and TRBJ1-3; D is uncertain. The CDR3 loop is CASSYFQNSGNTIYF. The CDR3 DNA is TGTGCCAGCAGTTATTTTCAGAACTCTGGAAACACCATATATTTT.